This T cell receptor beta chain came from a study of blood T cell repertoires in COVID-19. Background on the study: PBMCs, B-cell-depleted T cells, or T cells provided the cDNA or gDNA that made up the material.

The length of the CDR3 is 14 residues. From germline, CDR1 is GTSNPN and CDR2 SVGIG (reference sequence). V was clipped by 0 bases and J by 4 bases; unmatched bases: 1. Under the authors' procedure: Amplifying reference gene primers gave estimates of nucleated cell counts. Sequencing used immunoSEQ multiplex PCR; TCRdb keeps in-frame clones, though not all of them. V and J calls and clone size come straight from that table; D and trimming were deduced from the DNA. The sample includes about 300,000 clones, 89% of them seen just once. This study enrolled people aged 18 to 89 from under 25 US geographic areas. Self-reported history from a screening survey and questionnaire set each donor's cohort.

The receptor was isolated from a middle-aged woman who had recovered from COVID-19. Material: PBMCs or T cells enriched from blood (not recorded which). This rearrangement joins TRBV30 to TRBJ1-5; TRBD1 agrees at 9 bases. The CDR3 spells CAWSVGTGNQPQHF. In DNA, the CDR3 is TGTGCCTGGAGTGTAGGGACAGGGAATCAGCCCCAGCATTTT. Together with reference TRBV30 and TRBJ1-5, the CDR3 gives the full variable domain: SQTIHQWPATLVQPVGSPLSLECTVEGTSNPNLYWYRQAAGRGLQLLFYSVGIGQISSEVPQNLSASRPQDRQFILSSKKLLLSDSGFYLCAWSVGTGNQPQHFGDGTRLSIL.